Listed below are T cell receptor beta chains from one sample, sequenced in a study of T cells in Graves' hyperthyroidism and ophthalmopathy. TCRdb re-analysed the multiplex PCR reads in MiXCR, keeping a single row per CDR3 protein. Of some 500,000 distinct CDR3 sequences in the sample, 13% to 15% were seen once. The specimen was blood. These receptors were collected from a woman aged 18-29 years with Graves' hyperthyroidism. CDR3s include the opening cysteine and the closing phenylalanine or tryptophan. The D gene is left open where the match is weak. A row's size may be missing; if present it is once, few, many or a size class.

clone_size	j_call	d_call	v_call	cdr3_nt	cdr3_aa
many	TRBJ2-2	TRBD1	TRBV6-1	TGTGCCAGCATAACTACTGGGGGGACAGGGAACACCGGGGAGCTGTTTTTT	CASITTGGTGNTGELFF
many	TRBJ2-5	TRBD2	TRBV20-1	TGCAGTGCTGCCCCTTCGTCGGCTAGCGGGCAAGAGACCCAGTACTTC	CSAAPSSASGQETQYF
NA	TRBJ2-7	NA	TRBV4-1	TGCGCCAGCAGCCAAGATCGGGCGGGAACAGGTCCCCACGAGCAGTACTTC	CASSQDRAGTGPHEQYF
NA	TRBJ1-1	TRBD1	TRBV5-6	TGTGCCAGCAGCTTGGCGGACAGGACGCAAGCTTTCTTT	CASSLADRTQAFF
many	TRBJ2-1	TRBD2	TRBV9	TGTGCCAGCAGCGCGGACCCCGGGACTAGCGGGAGGGCCGACAATGAGCAGTTCTTC	CASSADPGTSGRADNEQFF
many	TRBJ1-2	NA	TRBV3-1	TGTGCCAGCAGCCAAGGTCCGTTGGGGGGGCGCGACTATGGCTACACCTTC	CASSQGPLGGRDYGYTF
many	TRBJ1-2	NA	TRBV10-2	TGCGCCAGCAGTGAAACAGCTAACTATGGCTACACCTTC	CASSETANYGYTF
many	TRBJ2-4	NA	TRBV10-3	TGTGCCATCAGTGAGTCGCTACCTAAAAACATTCAGTACTTC	CAISESLPKNIQYF
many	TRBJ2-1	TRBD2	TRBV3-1	TGTGCCAGCAGCCAAGTGGCGGGAGTAAATGAGCAGTTCTTC	CASSQVAGVNEQFF
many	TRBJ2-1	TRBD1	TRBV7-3	TGTGCCAGCGGACCAGACAGGGCTTTATATCCTGAGCAGTTCTTC	CASGPDRALYPEQFF
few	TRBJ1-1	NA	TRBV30	TGTGCCTGGACAAGGGGGGGCCGCACTGAAGCTTTCTTT	CAWTRGGRTEAFF
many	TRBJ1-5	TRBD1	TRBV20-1	TGCAGTGCCGCTAACCCGGGACAGGGATTTGGAAACAATCAGCCCCAGCATTTT	CSAANPGQGFGNNQPQHF
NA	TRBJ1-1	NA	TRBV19	TGTGCCAGTAGTTCCTCCGTACTCAACACTGAAGCTTTCTTT	CASSSSVLNTEAFF
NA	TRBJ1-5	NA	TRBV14	TGTGCCAGCAGCCAAGATTTTTGCGGGGTCTACTGGCAGCCCCAGCATTTT	CASSQDFCGVYWQPQHF
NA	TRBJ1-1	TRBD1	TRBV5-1	TGCGCCAGCAGCTTGGTGGAGGGGGCGAGGTTTCAAGCTTTCTTT	CASSLVEGARFQAFF
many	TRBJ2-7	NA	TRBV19	TGTGCCAGTAGTACCTTTAGGGGGTCCTACGAGCAGTACTTC	CASSTFRGSYEQYF
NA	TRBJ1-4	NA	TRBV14	TGTGCCAGCAGCCAATCGGGACCGGGTCTGTTTTTT	CASSQSGPGLFF
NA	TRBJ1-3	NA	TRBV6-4	TGTGCCAGCAGTGACTTTCGTGACTCCAACACCATATATTTT	CASSDFRDSNTIYF
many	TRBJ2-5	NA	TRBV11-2	TGTGCCAGCAGTTACGGCGAAGAGACCCAGTACTTC	CASSYGEETQYF
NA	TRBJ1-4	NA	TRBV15	TGTGCCACCAGCAGACCCCAGGGACAAGTTAAAGAAAAACTGTTTTTT	CATSRPQGQVKEKLFF
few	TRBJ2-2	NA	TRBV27	TGTGCCAGCAGCAGATTTACCGGGGAGCTGTTTTTT	CASSRFTGELFF
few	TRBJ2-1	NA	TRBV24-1	TGTGCCACCAGTGATTCTAGGGGTGTAAATGAGCAGTTCTTC	CATSDSRGVNEQFF
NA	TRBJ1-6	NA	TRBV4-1	TGCGCCAGCACCTGGGGCGGGGGCCCCAACCTCCACTTT	CASTWGGGPNLHF
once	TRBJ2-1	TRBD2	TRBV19	TGTGCCAGTACTGGTCTAGCGGGAGGCCTGTTCTTC	CASTGLAGGLFF
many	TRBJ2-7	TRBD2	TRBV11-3	TGTGCCAGCAGCCACAACGGACTAGCGGGAGTTAACGAGCAGTACTTC	CASSHNGLAGVNEQYF
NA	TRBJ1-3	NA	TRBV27	TGTGCCAGCAGTTTACTTCGACCAAACTCTGGAAACACCATATATTTT	CASSLLRPNSGNTIYF
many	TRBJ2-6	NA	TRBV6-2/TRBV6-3	TGTGCCAGCTCGACCTCTGGGGCCAACGTCCTGACTTTC	CASSTSGANVLTF
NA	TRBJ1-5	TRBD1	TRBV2	TGTGCCAGCAGCGCCGGGACAGGGGGAGAAGGCGGCAATCAGCCCCAGCATTTT	CASSAGTGGEGGNQPQHF
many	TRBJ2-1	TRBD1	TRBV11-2	TGTGCCAGCAGCACAGGACAGGGTTCCTACAATGAGCAGTTCTTC	CASSTGQGSYNEQFF
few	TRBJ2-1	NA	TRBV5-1	TGCGCCAGCAACTCAAAAATAGGGGTAAACTCCTACAATGAGCAGTTCTTC	CASNSKIGVNSYNEQFF
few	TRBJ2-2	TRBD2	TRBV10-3	TGTGCCATCAGCTATAGACTAGCGGGAGGCACCGGGGAGCTGTTTTTT	CAISYRLAGGTGELFF
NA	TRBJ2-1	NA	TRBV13	TGTGCCAGCAACGAAGAGGACGCCGACAATGAGCAGTTCTTC	CASNEEDADNEQFF
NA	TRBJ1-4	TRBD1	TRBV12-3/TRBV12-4	TGTGCCAGCAGTTTATCAGGGGGAGAAAAACTGTTTTTT	CASSLSGGEKLFF
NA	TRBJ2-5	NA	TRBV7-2	TGTGCCAGCAGCTTAGACCTAGCGGAGACCCAGTACTTC	CASSLDLAETQYF
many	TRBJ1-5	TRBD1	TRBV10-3	TGTGCCATCACGAGGACAGGCGGGAGTCAGCCCCAGCATTTT	CAITRTGGSQPQHF
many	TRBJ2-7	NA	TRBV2	TGTGCCAGCAGTGAAATGGCCTACGAGCAGTACTTC	CASSEMAYEQYF
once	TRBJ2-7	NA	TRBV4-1	TGCGCCAGCAGCCAAGATCAAGTGGGGACACAATACGAGCAGTACTTC	CASSQDQVGTQYEQYF
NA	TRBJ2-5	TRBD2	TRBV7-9	TGTGCCAGCAGCCAAGCATCAGGGAGGGGAGAGACCCAGTACTTC	CASSQASGRGETQYF
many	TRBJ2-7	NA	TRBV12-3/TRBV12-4	TGTGCCAGCAGTTTCCCCGGGGCAGGGTTAGACGAGCAGTACTTC	CASSFPGAGLDEQYF
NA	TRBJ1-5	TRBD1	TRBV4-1	TGCGCCAGCAGCCAAGTCGGGGACAGGACTAATCAGCCCCAGCATTTT	CASSQVGDRTNQPQHF
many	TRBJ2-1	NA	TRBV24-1	TGTGCCACCAGTGATTTTCCAGGGTTGGATGAGCAGTTCTTC	CATSDFPGLDEQFF